These 4 T cell receptor beta chains originate from one sample sequenced in a study of graft-versus-host responses after intestinal transplantation (dated by TCRdb to the early 2020s). These receptors' targets are unknown. This sample's time point label indicates: cells obtained before transplantation from donor or recipient. The library was built by means of the immunoSEQ multiplex PCR assay. Not all clones reach the TCRdb copy of this immuneACCESS table, which keeps in-frame sequences only. Checked studies attribute under half of the gap to unresolved V genes and leave the rest unexplained. The sample table shows approximately 26,000 clones, and more than 75% are seen once. Roughly 0.7% of the sample rests with the top ten. The source was unstimulated CD4+ T cells sorted from spleen or lymph node cells, collected before intestinal transplant. The source of these receptors is a human donor who received an intestinal transplant.

V and J are TRBV11-2 and TRBJ2-7; 13 bases match TRBD2. The V gene end was trimmed by 4 bases and the J gene end by 5 bases; junction bases not matched to a gene: 5. CDR1 is SGHAT, CDR2 FQNNGV, per germline. CDR3 length: 15 residues. The CDR3 is CASSSRLAGGHEQYF. The CDR3 nucleotides read TGTGCCAGCAGCTCTAGACTAGCGGGGGGCCACGAGCAGTACTTC.

The rearrangement joins TRBV19 to TRBJ2-1; D not certain. V was trimmed by 3 bases and J by 0 bases, leaving 6 bases between them. CDR3 length: 14 amino acids. Germline CDR1 reads LNHDA; CDR2 reads SQIVND (reference sequence). CDR3 amino acids: CASSMSLSYNEQFF. CDR3 coding DNA: TGTGCCAGTAGTATGTCTCTCTCCTACAATGAGCAGTTCTTC.

The chain carries TRBV9 and TRBJ1-2; 9 nucleotides agree with TRBD1. The CDR3 extends over 17 amino acids. Germline V gene data show CDR1 as SGDLS and CDR2 as YYNGEE. J gave up 0 bases and V 4 bases, and 10 bases lay outside the gene matches. Here the CDR3 reads CASSHRTGQGSNYGYTF. The CDR3 DNA follows: TGTGCCAGCAGCCACCGGACGGGACAGGGCTCTAACTATGGCTACACCTTC.

This clone has just a few counts. J is TRBJ1-2 and V is TRBV27, with D possibly being TRBD1 (6 bases). Germline V gene sequence: CDR1 MNHEY, CDR2 SMNVEV (reference sequence). The length of the CDR3 is 16 residues. Trimming stripped 5 bases from V and 7 bases from J, with 23 bases between. The CDR3 sequence: CASSPQGRRGEGGYTF. The CDR3 coding sequence is TGTGCCAGCAGTCCCCAGGGGAGACGGGGGGAGGGTGGCTACACCTTC.